This TCR beta chain was recorded in a study of T-cell reconstitution after alpha-beta-depleted transplantation in children. This clonotype has a handful of counts. The antigen remains undetermined. Unique molecular identifiers tagged the TCRbeta library. TCRdb used MiXCR to reprocess the PCR reads, holding one entry per CDR3 protein. The table has hundreds of thousands of distinct CDR3 sequences, about 10% seen once. Notes on the study in general: In patients about two months after transplant, alpha-beta T cells reportedly arose from several hundred expanded graft clones. From newly produced T cells came most of the T-cell counts and diversity one year after transplant. Surviving recipient T cells and intrathymic progenitors accounted for some patients' high TCRbeta diversity at day 60.

V gave up 2 bases and J gave up 5 bases; unmatched junction bases: 8. The CDR3 sequence is 15 residues long. Germline V gene data show CDR1 as GTSNPN and CDR2 as SVGIG (reference sequence). The TCR comes from a child aged 2 to 10 with inherited bone marrow failure, due to receive a stem cell transplant. This sample comprised PBMCs, obtained before TCRalphabeta/CD19-depleted stem cell transplant. The chain employs TRBV30 and TRBJ2-1, with 8 bases aligning to TRBD2. Here the CDR3 DNA reads TGTGCCTGGAGTCCTGGACTAGCTCCCCACAATGAGCAGTTCTTC. Protein: CAWSPGLAPHNEQFF.